This T cell receptor beta chain came from a study of cytomegalovirus exposure and HLA in healthy donors. General study findings and limits: A link between a missense DCLRE1C variant and TCR beta V- and J-gene trimming emerged from a later analysis. CMV serostatus was the only immune exposure information that was available. Earlier analysis yielded a pattern in which most TCR beta V segments were productive about 90% or about 30% of the time. Because they were indistinguishable, some V segments, including TRBV6-2 and TRBV6-3, were excluded.

Comments on this clone: Its antigen remains unknown.

CDR3 length: 19 residues. Trimming stripped 10 bases from V and 3 bases from J, with 34 bases between. CDR1 is MNHEY and CDR2 is SMNVEV in the germline V gene (reference sequence). The PCR used 60 Vbeta and 13 Jbeta primers. TCRdb keeps only in-frame clones here, not all; method: immunoSEQ multiplex PCR. Seen here are around 150,000 clones, around four fifths observed once, and the top ten hold roughly 1.2%. The rearrangement joins TRBV27 to TRBJ2-7; D is uncertain. The sequence was collected from a woman in her fifties or sixties in good health and CMV-seronegative. The sequenced sample consisted of PBMCs. CDR3 nucleotide sequence: TGTGCCAACCTGACCGCGACTGGAGAGGATTCTCCTAACCTCTACGAGCAGTACTTC. Protein sequence: CANLTATGEDSPNLYEQYF.